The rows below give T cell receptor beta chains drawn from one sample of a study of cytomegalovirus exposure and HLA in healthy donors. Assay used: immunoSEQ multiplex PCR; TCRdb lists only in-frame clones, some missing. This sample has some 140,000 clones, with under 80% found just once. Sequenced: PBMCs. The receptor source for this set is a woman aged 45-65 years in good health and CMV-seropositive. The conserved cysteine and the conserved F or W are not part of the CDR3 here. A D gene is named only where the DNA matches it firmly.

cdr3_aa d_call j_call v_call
ASSLGGHFSNQPQH NA TRBJ1-5 TRBV7-9
ASSQVGSAGTDTQY NA TRBJ2-3 TRBV4-2
ASTPGREKAF NA TRBJ1-1 TRBV6-1
ATSPGARGLETQY NA TRBJ2-5 TRBV15
ASSVHGTGAEKLF TRBD1 TRBJ1-4 TRBV5-6
ASNVGTEYYEQY TRBD1 TRBJ2-7 TRBV6-5
ASSYSRTPNTEAF NA TRBJ1-1 TRBV6-5
ASSPFTGTDTQY NA TRBJ2-3 TRBV18
ASSSGTGRVLLGEKLF TRBD1 TRBJ1-4 TRBV5-4
ASSLEGQGVYEQY TRBD1 TRBJ2-7 TRBV7-2
ASSPTGGQETQY TRBD1 TRBJ2-5 TRBV2
ASSTDRVGGQPQH TRBD1 TRBJ1-5 TRBV27
ATSWDTEDVLT NA TRBJ2-6 TRBV15
ASSRDSINQPQH NA TRBJ1-5 TRBV28
ASSIYREPTGELF NA TRBJ2-2 TRBV5-1
ASSQDSGFSYTEQF NA TRBJ2-1 TRBV4-1
ASTLLAGAYNEQF TRBD2 TRBJ2-1 TRBV28
AITLAGGLGTQY TRBD2 TRBJ2-3 TRBV6-6
ASSLEGTGVSPLH TRBD1 TRBJ1-6 TRBV11-3
ASSPGTGMNTEAF TRBD1 TRBJ1-1 TRBV5-1
ASSSTGMTNEKLF NA TRBJ1-4 TRBV5-1
ASRSSGGPGDTQY TRBD2 TRBJ2-3 TRBV25-1
ASSLGPALSSGNTIY NA TRBJ1-3 TRBV13
ASSPARYATDTQY NA TRBJ2-3 TRBV28
ASSITVFYGYT NA TRBJ1-2 TRBV7-9
ASTDRVFNSPLH TRBD1 TRBJ1-6 TRBV19
ASSPGAGEQF NA TRBJ2-1 TRBV11-1
ASSLGSGGETQY TRBD2 TRBJ2-5 TRBV5-4
ASSCCGTGFEDTQY TRBD1 TRBJ2-3 TRBV5-5
ASSPGNRLVQNSPLH NA TRBJ1-6 TRBV18
ASSPTSGGVEF TRBD2 TRBJ2-1 TRBV9
ASSIAGELSETQY NA TRBJ2-5 TRBV19
ASSFLTDYEQY NA TRBJ2-7 TRBV5-1
ASSLESGESHQH NA TRBJ1-5 TRBV19
ASSGNGAGVVETQY TRBD2 TRBJ2-5 TRBV11-3
AGGSYNEQF NA TRBJ2-1 TRBV28
ASSPILQGNTIY NA TRBJ1-3 TRBV27
ASRQGSSTDTQY TRBD1 TRBJ2-3 TRBV11-2
ASSMWATSSTDTQY NA TRBJ2-3 TRBV19
ASSPRPLAGGGTGELF TRBD2 TRBJ2-2 TRBV9
ASSLTNSGNTIY NA TRBJ1-3 TRBV5-1
SVEGTGFLDLNTEAF NA TRBJ1-1 TRBV29-1
ASSPGGTWGEAF NA TRBJ1-1 TRBV28
AGRLLRGPSNTGELF NA TRBJ2-2 TRBV30
ASSPVASSYNEQF NA TRBJ2-1 TRBV18
ASSQAFTGGDTGELF NA TRBJ2-2 TRBV4-3
ASSQDGPGAVGEQY NA TRBJ2-7 TRBV4-2
ASKEGLSYNEQF NA TRBJ2-1 TRBV28
ASSVRQWRETQY NA TRBJ2-5 TRBV7-2
ASSTGGNIQY TRBD1 TRBJ2-4 TRBV11-3
ASTKWVGANYGYT NA TRBJ1-2 TRBV7-9
ASRWRRSDTQY NA TRBJ2-3 TRBV28
ASSSKQGQISGNTIY TRBD1 TRBJ1-3 TRBV7-8
AWSEGPGGNEQF NA TRBJ2-1 TRBV30
ASSETGTGRHEQY TRBD1 TRBJ2-7 TRBV28